These 27 T cell receptor beta chains were sequenced from one sample in a study of glioma-infiltrating T cells. The iRepertoire nested amplicon-rescue multiplex PCR amplified TCR alpha and beta CDR3s from RNA. TCRdb re-analysed the multiplex PCR reads in MiXCR, keeping a single row per CDR3 protein. This sample has about 210,000 distinct CDR3 sequences, with around 30% found just once. Material for sequencing was glioma tissue, nonneoplastic brain tissue, or PBMCs (not recorded which). Receptors originate from a human donor with low-grade glioma or glioblastoma, undergoing nonglioma brain surgery, or in good health (not recorded which).

For this clonotype: A much larger clone lies one base from this, so it may be a read error. The V call is TRBV20-1, the J call TRBJ2-7; D possibly matches TRBD1 or TRBD2 (6 bases each). The ends were cut back, 6 bases at V and 4 bases at J, with 25 bases in the middle. The V gene's germline CDR1 is DFQATT and CDR2 SNEGSKA (reference sequence). There are 16 residues in the CDR3. CDR3 in amino acids: CSAKHRASALLYEQYF. CDR3 DNA sequence: TGCAGTGCCAAGCACAGGGCTAGCGCACTACTATACGAGCAGTACTTC.

On this clonotype: This may be a read error, as it is one base from a much larger clone. The rearrangement links TRBV20-1 to TRBJ1-4, with D unresolved. This CDR3 contains 16 residues. Per germline, CDR1 DFQATT and CDR2 SNEGSKA (reference sequence). DNA of the CDR3: TGCAGTGCTAGAGGGGTAGGCCCTGCCGACGGTGAAGAACTGTTTTTT. Translation: CSARGVGPADGEELFF.

This clonotype has a count of ten or more. The V call is TRBV20-1, the J call TRBJ2-1; D may match TRBD1 or TRBD2 (5 bases each). The V gene's germline CDR1 is DFQATT and CDR2 SNEGSKA (reference sequence). The CDR3 runs 14 residues. The V end lost 6 bases, the J end lost 7 bases, and 19 bases lay between the germline ends. The DNA of the CDR3 is TGCAGTGCAACCGGGACCCCACTAAGGAATGAGCAGTTCTTC. Its protein is CSATGTPLRNEQFF.

V and J are TRBV19 and TRBJ1-3, with 7 nucleotides matching TRBD1. Trimming removed 7 bases from V and 4 bases from J; junction bases left unmatched: 10. The CDR3 loop spans 15 amino acids. The germline V gene encodes CDR1 LNHDA and CDR2 SQIVND (reference sequence). CDR3 loop: CASINQGVRGNTIYF. The CDR3, as DNA: TGTGCCAGTATCAACCAGGGGGTTCGCGGAAACACCATATATTTT.

This clonotype was observed many times. CDR3 in DNA: TGTGCCAGCAGCTTGAACCCAGGGGCTGACTATGGCTACACCTTC. The encoded protein is CASSLNPGADYGYTF. The rearrangement joins TRBV7-2 to TRBJ1-2, with D possibly TRBD1 on 6 matching bases. Germline V gene data show CDR1 as SGHTA and CDR2 as FQGNSA. V was trimmed by 3 bases and J by 3 bases, leaving 14 bases between them. The CDR3 has 15 residues.

Comment on this clonotype: A much larger clone lies a single base off, so this may be a read error. The chain is built from TRBV7-3 and TRBJ2-7, with 7 bases matching TRBD2. The CDR3 has 13 amino acids. Germline CDR1 and CDR2: SGHTA and FQGTGA. The CDR3 sequence: CASSQPGGRGQYF. The CDR3 bases are TGCGCCAGCAGCCAGCCGGGAGGTCGGGGGCAGTACTTC.

For the CDR3, the DNA is TGCGCCAGCAGTCTTTCGGTGGATGGACCCTACAATGAGCAGTTCTTC. Residues: CASSLSVDGPYNEQFF. This sequence joins TRBV4-1 and TRBJ2-1; D remains unclear. CDR3 length equals 16 residues. The germline V gene has CDR1 MGHRA and CDR2 YSYEKL. Trimming stripped 6 bases from V and 2 bases from J, with 17 bases between.

This clonotype was picked up many times. CDR3 in amino acids: CASSLTGRRNTEAFF. In DNA, the CDR3 is TGTGCCAGCAGTTTGACAGGGAGGAGAAACACTGAAGCTTTCTTT. This sequence joins TRBV28 and TRBJ1-1; the match to TRBD1 covers 7 bases. V gave up 3 bases and J gave up 2 bases; unmatched junction bases: 6. The CDR3 sequence is 15 residues long. CDR1 and CDR2 (germline): MDHEN, SYDVKM.

V gene TRBV29-1 combines with J gene TRBJ2-7; perhaps TRBD2 as D (6 bases). Germline lookup yields CDR1 SQVTM and CDR2 ANQGSEA. With 0 bases removed from V and 1 base from J, the gap between germline ends came to 13 bases. The CDR3 sequence is 15 residues long. CDR3 nucleotide sequence: TGCAGCGTTGAAGACTCCGGGAGTGGGTCCTACGAGCAGTACTTC. This gives the protein CSVEDSGSGSYEQYF.

This clonotype has more than one count but fewer than ten. The V call is TRBV29-1, the J call TRBJ2-7; D remains unclear. The CDR3 has 15 amino acids. Germline-derived CDR1 and CDR2 are SQVTM and ANQGSEA. Trimming left V 0 bases short and J 4 bases short, with 16 bases between. CDR3 sequence (DNA): TGCAGCGTTGAAGATGAGAGTTCCCCGGGTTACGAGCAGTACTTC. Translating it yields CSVEDESSPGYEQYF.

This clonotype was detected ten times or more. V gene TRBV20-1 combines with J gene TRBJ2-7; 12 bases map to TRBD2. This CDR3 contains 14 residues. CDR1 is DFQATT, CDR2 SNEGSKA, per germline (reference sequence). The V and J ends lost 5 bases and 4 bases, in that order; junction bases with no gene match: 6. CDR3 in DNA: TGCAGTGCTGCCCGACTAGCGGGAGATTACGAGCAGTACTTC. Its translation is CSAARLAGDYEQYF.

This clonotype showed up many times. The chain recombines TRBV24-1 with TRBJ1-5; 8 bases are shared with TRBD1. V lost 3 bases and J lost 0; bases outside the gene matches: 9. Germline V gives CDR1 KGHDR, CDR2 SFDVKD. The CDR3 has 18 amino acids. The CDR3 nucleotides are TGTGCCACCAGTGATCTTGACAGGGGTACCTATAGCAATCAGCCCCAGCATTTT. Translation: CATSDLDRGTYSNQPQHF.

This clonotype was seen once. The chain combines TRBV3-1 with TRBJ2-7; D is perhaps TRBD2 (5 bases). Germline CDR1 reads LGHDT; CDR2 reads YNNKEL (reference sequence). Trimming removed 1 base from V and 2 bases from J, with 12 bases in between. This CDR3 has 15 amino acids. CDR3 DNA sequence: TGTGCCAGCAGCCAAGCATCCCGGACTCCCTACGAGCAGTACTTC. Translating gives CASSQASRTPYEQYF.

This clonotype has a single count. This could be a read error, since a much larger clone is one nucleotide away. This chain joins TRBV19 and TRBJ1-1, with D uncertain. The CDR3 sequence is 13 residues long. Germline CDR1 reads LNHDA; CDR2 reads SQIVND (reference sequence). CDR3 in DNA: TGTGCCGGTAGTATCTCCACCTTCCTTGAAGCTTTCTTT. It encodes CAGSISTFLEAFF.

Comments on this clonotype: Mismatch with germline at one junction end may stem from a read error. This chain links TRBV4-1 with TRBJ1-6; no definite D call. The CDR3 sequence is 17 residues long. In germline, CDR1 is MGHRA, CDR2 YSYEKL. The chain's CDR3 is CASSQVKGLGYNSPLDF. CDR3 nucleotide sequence: TGCGCCAGCAGCCAAGTGAAAGGGCTGGGCTATAATTCACCCCTCGACTTT.

The V and J genes are TRBV29-1 and TRBJ2-3; 8 positions agree with TRBD2. Germline assignment: CDR1 SQVTM and CDR2 ANQGSEA. V shed 1 base and J 2 bases; nucleotides not matched to a gene: 5. This CDR3 contains 15 residues. The CDR3 loop is CSVEGGGRNTDTQYF. The CDR3 DNA reads TGCAGCGTTGAAGGGGGCGGGAGGAACACAGATACGCAGTATTTT.

In its sample, this clonotype was seen many times. The chain combines TRBV28 with TRBJ1-2; the match to TRBD1 covers 12 bases. There are 15 residues in the CDR3. Germline V CDR1 and CDR2: MDHEN, SYDVKM. After removal of 3 bases from V and 4 bases from J, the junction contained 3 bases not matched to a gene. Here the CDR3 DNA reads TGTGCCAGCAGTTTGGGGACAGGGGGCGGCTATGGCTACACCTTC. This codes for CASSLGTGGGYGYTF.

Only one count was recorded for this clonotype. A much larger clone lies one base from this, so it may be a read error. The V call is TRBV19, the J call TRBJ2-3, with D tentatively TRBD2 (6 bases). V was shortened by 2 bases and J by 5 bases, with 11 bases between the two germline ends. The CDR3 is 14 residues long. Germline lookup yields CDR1 LNHDA and CDR2 SQIVND (reference sequence). DNA of the CDR3: TGTGCCAGTAGTATACCGGGAGTGATAGATACGCAGTATTTT. Its protein is CASSIPGVIDTQYF.

The chain has TRBV20-1 and TRBJ2-7; D gene ambiguous. V lost 6 bases and J 1 base, leaving 16 bases between the germline ends. The germline V gene encodes CDR1 DFQATT and CDR2 SNEGSKA (reference sequence). This CDR3 has 14 amino acids. In DNA form, the CDR3 reads TGCAGTGCCACCAACCCAATCGGGTCCTACGAGCAGTACTTC. It specifies CSATNPIGSYEQYF.

Only a few counts were recorded for this clonotype. This chain joins TRBV5-1 and TRBJ2-3, with TRBD1 matching 12 bases. Germline CDR1 reads SGHRS; CDR2 reads YFSETQ. This CDR3 has 15 amino acids. V dropped 8 bases and J dropped 4; count of bases not matched to a gene: 8. For the CDR3, the DNA is TGCGCCAGTAAGACCGGGACAGGGGGCTCAGATACGCAGTATTTT. Translation gives CASKTGTGGSDTQYF.

Comments on this clonotype: A much larger clone differs from this one at a single base, so this may be a read error. This rearrangement joins TRBV12-3 or TRBV12-4 to TRBJ2-5; D possibly corresponds to TRBD2 (6 bases). This CDR3 region has 14 residues. The CDR3 nucleotides are TGTACCAGCAGTTCGGACTATTTCCAAGAGACCCAGTACTTC. It codes for CTSSSDYFQETQYF.

Many counts were recorded for this clonotype. The rearrangement joins TRBV28 to TRBJ2-7; D may correspond to TRBD1 or TRBD2 (5 bases each). The ends were cut back, 5 bases at V and 0 bases at J, with 11 bases in the middle. The CDR3 is made up of 14 amino acids. Germline V gene data show CDR1 as MDHEN and CDR2 as SYDVKM. The CDR3 DNA reads TGTGCCAGCAGTGATACGAGGGGCTCCTACGAGCAGTACTTC. Protein sequence: CASSDTRGSYEQYF.

The sample holds many counts of this clonotype. The V and J genes are TRBV20-1 and TRBJ2-1, with D perhaps matching TRBD2 (6 bases). Germline assignment: CDR1 DFQATT and CDR2 SNEGSKA (reference sequence). The V end was cut by 0 bases, the J end by 3 bases, with 15 bases between. The length of the CDR3 is 16 residues. DNA for the CDR3: TGCAGTGCTAGAGATCTCGCGGGAACCGACTACAATGAGCAGTTCTTC. As protein: CSARDLAGTDYNEQFF.

This clonotype was picked up many times. The chain has TRBV4-3 and TRBJ1-1, with D perhaps matching TRBD1 (6 bases). This CDR3 contains 13 residues. Trimming cost V 1 base and J 7 bases, with 10 bases left between them. Germline V gives CDR1 LGHNA, CDR2 YSLEER. The CDR3 DNA reads TGCGCCAGCAGCCAAGTAGGGGGTGTTGAAGCTTTCTTT. It translates to CASSQVGGVEAFF.

This clonotype was observed many times. The chain couples TRBV20-1 to TRBJ2-7; D possibly corresponds to TRBD2 (6 bases). The CDR3 loop spans 14 amino acids. The V gene's germline CDR1 is DFQATT and CDR2 SNEGSKA (reference sequence). V was cut by 3 bases and J by 3 bases, with 15 bases left in between. The CDR3 here is CSASSSGSGYEQYF. CDR3 DNA sequence: TGCAGTGCTAGTTCGTCCGGGAGTGGCTACGAGCAGTACTTC.

In its sample, this clonotype was seen many times. The V call is TRBV6-1, the J call TRBJ1-4, with D maybe TRBD1 (5 bases). CDR1 is MNHNS, CDR2 SASEGT, per germline. Trimming shortened V by 7 bases and J by 12 bases, and 15 bases separated the two germline ends. The CDR3 extends over 12 amino acids. The CDR3 here is CASTRDLGELFF. CDR3 nucleotides: TGTGCCAGCACACGTGACCTGGGGGAACTGTTTTTT.

Only one count was recorded for this clonotype. This chain links TRBV12-5 with TRBJ2-5; 9 nucleotides line up with TRBD2. This CDR3 is built from 16 residues. After removal of 2 bases from V and 4 bases from J, the junction contained 8 bases not matched to a gene. The germline V gene encodes CDR1 LGHNT and CDR2 FRNRAP. The CDR3 coding sequence is TGTGCTAGTGGTTTGACCCCGGGACTAGCCACAGAGACCCAGTACTTC. Its protein is CASGLTPGLATETQYF. The full variable domain, completed using reference TRBV12-5 and TRBJ2-5, is DARVTQTPRHKVTEMGQEVTMRCQPILGHNTVFWYRQTMMQGLELLAYFRNRAPLDDSGMPKDRFSAEMPDATLATLKIQPSEPRDSAVYFCASGLTPGLATETQYFGPGTRLLVL.